This TCR beta chain was documented in a study of blood T cell dynamics during melanoma immunotherapy (dated by TCRdb to the early 2020s). Looking at the study overall: All patients had metastatic melanoma and were given first-line pembrolizumab or nivolumab plus ipilimumab as standard of care in the United Kingdom. To find early correlates of response, the study profiled the peripheral T cell receptor repertoires of patients with metastatic melanoma both before and after one cycle of checkpoint inhibitor therapy. Consecutive patients formed a training cohort, and a further independent group of patients from the same centre was pooled into an external validation set.

Concerning this clone: No cognate antigen has been identified for it. Base qualities are not at hand, and no much larger clone is one base apart.

Each cfDNA sample was loaded with a fixed 40 ng of plasma cell-free DNA. TCR beta CDR3 sequences were amplified from genomic DNA with the immunoSEQ TCRb Assay kit following manufacturer instructions. The KAPA Library Quantification Kit for Illumina platforms was used to quantify pooled libraries by qPCR. Pooled libraries were sequenced on an Illumina NextSeq 500, clustered at 0.6-1.1 pM. The published analysis was carried out like this. TCR data were analyzed using immunoSEQ ANALYZER and the R LymphoSeq package. A rearrangement efficiency score was calculated as productive divided by the sum of productive and non-productive CDR3 sequences. Clonality was measured with the Gini coefficient and diversity with the Renyi index at alpha=1, compared pairwise between timepoints within each patient. In LymphoSeq, clonal relatedness was computed with an edit distance of 3 and repertoire similarity was computed with the Bhattacharyya coefficient. To classify response, a linear discriminant analysis based on week-3 changes in clonality and diversity was built using the R MASS and caret packages. What TCRdb holds here is the immuneACCESS table cut down to in-frame rearrangements. Part of the clones is not present; checked against another copy, under half of the missing clones reflect an unresolved V gene, and the others are unexplained. V and J calls and clone size are copied from that table; D and trimming were computed from the DNA. The sample has roughly 170 clones on record, around 83% of them singletons. The biggest ten clones account for approximately 10% of the sample.

V trim: 5 bases; J trim: 2 bases; unmatched bases: 6. The CDR3 sequence holds 14 residues, the cysteine and phenylalanine included. Only CDR3 DNA is held: 42 bases, read in frame from base 1. CDR1 and CDR2, looked up from the germline V gene, are SGHTA and FQGNSA. The time point label, read with the paper, signifies: week 3, after first cycle of checkpoint inhibitor. Blood samples were collected before treatment (T0) and at week 3 (W3), after the first cycle of checkpoint blockade. Except for a couple of patients with rapid clinical progression, response was assessed 12 weeks after the first infusion by RECIST 1.1; disease control meant complete response, partial response or stable disease. Patients with prior systemic cancer treatment, concomitant immunosuppressant therapy or synchronous other active malignancies were excluded. To track both circulating cells and T cell turnover, TCR beta was sequenced from bulk PBMC as well as from plasma cell-free DNA.

General findings and caveats noted by the study authors: The relatively small sample size was acknowledged as something that could potentially limit how far the results can be generalized. The change in cfDNA rearrangement efficiency score from T0 to W3 rose in patients achieving disease control but not in progressors, suggesting increased peripheral T cell turnover. Whether the T cell clones driving repertoire changes were melanoma-specific or reflected general immune activation could not be determined in the study.

The sequences come from cell-free DNA from blood, collected from a patient treated with checkpoint blockade. What the cell subset or site label conveys for this sample: plasma cell-free DNA. The sequence joins TRBV7-2 to TRBJ2-7, with 7 middle bases fitting TRBD1. The clonotype originates from a human donor with melanoma. The DNA sequence follows: TGTGCCAGCAGCCGGACAGGACCTGCCTACGAGCAGTACTTC. The translation is CASSRTGPAYEQYF.